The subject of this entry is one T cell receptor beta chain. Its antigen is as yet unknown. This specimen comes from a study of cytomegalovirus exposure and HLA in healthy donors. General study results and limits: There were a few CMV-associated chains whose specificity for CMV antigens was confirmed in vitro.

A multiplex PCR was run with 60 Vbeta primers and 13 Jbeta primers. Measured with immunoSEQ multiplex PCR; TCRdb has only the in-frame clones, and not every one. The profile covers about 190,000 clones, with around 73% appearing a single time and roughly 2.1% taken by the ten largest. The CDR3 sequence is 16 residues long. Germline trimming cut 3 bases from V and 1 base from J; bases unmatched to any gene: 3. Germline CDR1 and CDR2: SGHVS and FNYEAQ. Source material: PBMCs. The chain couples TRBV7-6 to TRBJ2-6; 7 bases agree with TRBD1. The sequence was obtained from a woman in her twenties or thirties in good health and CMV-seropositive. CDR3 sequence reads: CASSLDRWSGANVLTF. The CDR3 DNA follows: TGTGCCAGCAGCTTGGACAGGTGGTCTGGGGCCAACGTCCTGACTTTC.